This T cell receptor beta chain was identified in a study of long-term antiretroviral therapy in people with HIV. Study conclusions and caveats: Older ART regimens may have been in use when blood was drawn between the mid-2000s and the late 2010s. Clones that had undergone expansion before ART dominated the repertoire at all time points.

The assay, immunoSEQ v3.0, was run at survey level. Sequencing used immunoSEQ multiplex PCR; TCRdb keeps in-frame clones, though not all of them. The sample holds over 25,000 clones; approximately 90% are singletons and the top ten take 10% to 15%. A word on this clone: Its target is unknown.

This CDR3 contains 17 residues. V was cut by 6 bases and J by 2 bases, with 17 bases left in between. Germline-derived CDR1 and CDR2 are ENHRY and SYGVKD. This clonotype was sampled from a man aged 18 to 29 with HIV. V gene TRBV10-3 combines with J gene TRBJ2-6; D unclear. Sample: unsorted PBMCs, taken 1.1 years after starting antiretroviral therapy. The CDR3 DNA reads TGTGCCATCAGGGCTTCTCCTTTCGCGACTGGGGCCAACGTCCTGACTTTC. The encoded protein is CAIRASPFATGANVLTF.